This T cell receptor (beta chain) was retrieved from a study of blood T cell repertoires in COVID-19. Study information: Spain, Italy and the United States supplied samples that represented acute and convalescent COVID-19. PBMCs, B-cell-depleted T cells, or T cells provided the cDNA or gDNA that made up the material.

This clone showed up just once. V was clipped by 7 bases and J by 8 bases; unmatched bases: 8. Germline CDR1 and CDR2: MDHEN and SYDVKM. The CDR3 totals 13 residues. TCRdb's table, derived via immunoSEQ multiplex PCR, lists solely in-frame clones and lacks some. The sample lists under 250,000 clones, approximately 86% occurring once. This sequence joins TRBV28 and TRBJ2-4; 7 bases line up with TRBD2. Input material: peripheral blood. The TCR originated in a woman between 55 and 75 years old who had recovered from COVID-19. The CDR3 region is CASTLPGGYIQYF. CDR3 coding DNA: TGTGCCAGCACCTTACCCGGGGGGTACATTCAGTACTTC. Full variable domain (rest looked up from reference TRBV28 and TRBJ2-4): DVKVTQSSRYLVKRTGEKVFLECVQDMDHENMFWYRQDPGLGLRLIYFSYDVKMKEKGDIPEGYSVSREKKERFSLILESASTNQTSMYLCASTLPGGYIQYFGAGTRLSVL.